Below are 16 T cell receptor beta chains sequenced from a single sample in a study of CD8 T cells in ankylosing spondylitis. TCRdb itself ran the 5' RACE reads through MiXCR, one entry per CDR3 protein. The table lists over 110,000 distinct CDR3 sequences, roughly 8.8% of them singletons. Sequenced material: synovial fluid, either unsorted or a sorted T cell fraction (not recorded which). The receptors were sampled from a male donor with ankylosing spondylitis.

This clonotype was detected many times. The gene calls are TRBV20-1 and TRBJ1-6, with D unclear. The CDR3 sequence is 15 residues long. V was shortened by 1 base and J by 7 bases, with 14 bases between the two germline ends. CDR1 and CDR2 from the germline V gene are DFQATT and SNEGSKA (reference sequence). The DNA of the CDR3 is TGCAGTGCTAGAGCCCCTAGAGAGGGAAATTCACCCCTCCACTTT. It is translated as CSARAPREGNSPLHF.

At least ten counts were recorded for this clonotype. The CDR3 nucleotides are TGTGCCAGCAGCTTGACAGGGGCGAACACTGAAGCTTTCTTT. Translating it yields CASSLTGANTEAFF. The chain is built from TRBV7-9 and TRBJ1-1; 8 nucleotides agree with TRBD1. Germline V gene sequence: CDR1 SEHNR, CDR2 FQNEAQ (reference sequence). Trimming removed 3 bases from V and 1 base from J; junction bases left unmatched: 1. This CDR3 has 14 amino acids.

The rearrangement joins TRBV28 to TRBJ1-4; 7 bases are a match to TRBD1. Germline V gene data show CDR1 as MDHEN and CDR2 as SYDVKM. The CDR3 is 14 amino acids. V lost 6 bases to trimming and J lost 3 bases; unmatched junction nucleotides: 4. The CDR3 region has the DNA TGTGCCAGCAGGTATACAGGGGCTAATGAAAAACTGTTTTTT. Amino acids: CASRYTGANEKLFF.

This clonotype was detected many times. The chain joins TRBV5-1 to TRBJ1-2; D call uncertain. Looked up from germline, CDR1 is SGHRS and CDR2 is YFSETQ. Trimming stripped 4 bases from V and 13 bases from J, with 17 bases between. CDR3 length: 12 amino acids. This chain's CDR3 is CASSLPSLLITF. The CDR3, as DNA: TGCGCCAGCAGCCTCCCAAGCCTGCTCATCACCTTC.

This clonotype was detected many times. The rearrangement links TRBV7-2 to TRBJ1-4; D is perhaps TRBD1 (6 bases). CDR3 length equals 15 residues. Trimming left V 4 bases short and J 8 bases short, with 17 bases between. Germline loops: CDR1 SGHTA, CDR2 FQGNSA. The CDR3 bases are TGTGCCAGCAGCTCGGGGGGCAGGAGAGGCGAAAAACTGTTTTTT. Protein product: CASSSGGRRGEKLFF.

The sample holds many counts of this clonotype. The V gene is TRBV28, the J gene TRBJ1-4; unclear D gene. The germline V gene encodes CDR1 MDHEN and CDR2 SYDVKM. The CDR3 is 14 amino acids. V was trimmed by 2 bases and J by 13 bases, leaving 17 bases between them. The CDR3 is CASSLGGEGQGLFF. The CDR3 DNA reads TGTGCCAGCAGTTTAGGAGGTGAAGGGCAAGGACTGTTTTTT. Full variable domain (missing parts from reference TRBV28 and TRBJ1-4): DVKVTQSSRYLVKRTGEKVFLECVQDMDHENMFWYRQDPGLGLRLIYFSYDVKMKEKGDIPEGYSVSREKKERFSLILESASTNQTSMYLCASSLGGEGQGLFFGSGTQLSVL.

This clonotype appeared a single time. A read error may produce the germline difference seen at one junction end. The chain uses TRBV6-5 and TRBJ2-3; no reliable D call. Germline V lookup: CDR1 MNHEY, CDR2 SVGAGI. The length of the CDR3 is 15 residues. In DNA, the CDR3 is TGTCCCAGCAGTTACCGGGTCTGGAACACAGATACCCAGTATTTT. It encodes CPSSYRVWNTDTQYF.

The sample holds a few counts of this clonotype. Here the CDR3 reads CASSPGGQGRETQYF. The CDR3 nucleotides read TGCGCCAGCAGTCCGGGGGGACAGGGCCGGGAGACCCAGTACTTC. The chain carries TRBV10-1 and TRBJ2-5, with TRBD1 matching over 9 bases. The trim removed 5 bases at V and 5 bases at J, leaving 9 bases unmatched. The CDR3 runs 15 residues. Germline V gives CDR1 WNHNN, CDR2 SYGVQD (reference sequence).

This clonotype was observed at least ten times. The chain has TRBV5-6 and TRBJ1-1; TRBD1 agrees at 12 bases. J gave up 6 bases and V 4 bases, and 4 bases lay outside the gene matches. The CDR3 is 14 residues long. In germline, CDR1 is SGHDT, CDR2 YYEEEE. DNA of the CDR3: TGTGCCAGCAGCAGCCGGGACAGGGGGCCTGAAGCTTTCTTT. Amino acid sequence: CASSSRDRGPEAFF. The full variable domain, rest sourced from reference TRBV5-6 and TRBJ1-1, is DAGVTQSPTHLIKTRGQQVTLRCSPKSGHDTVSWYQQALGQGPQFIFQYYEEEERQRGNFPDRFSGHQFPNYSSELNVNALLLGDSALYLCASSSRDRGPEAFFGQGTRLTVV.

This clonotype was found many times. V and J are TRBV3-1 and TRBJ2-7; D possibly corresponds to TRBD1 (6 bases). The V and J ends lost 4 bases and 6 bases respectively, with 16 bases between them. Germline values: CDR1 LGHDT, CDR2 YNNKEL (reference sequence). CDR3 length equals 14 residues. The CDR3 coding sequence is TGTGCCAGCAGCCTCGTTCTTGGGGGCCCCGAGCAGTACTTC. Protein sequence: CASSLVLGGPEQYF.

This clonotype turned up a few times. The V and J genes are TRBV6-2 or TRBV6-3 and TRBJ2-1; D may be TRBD1 (5 bases). Germline V CDR1 and CDR2: MNHEY, SVGEGT. Trimming took 5 bases from V and 8 from J, leaving 7 bases between them. CDR3 length equals 11 residues. The CDR3 bases are TGTGCCAGCAGTGAAGGGGATGAGCAGTTCTTC. Translated, it gives CASSEGDEQFF.

This clonotype occurred many times. The gene calls are TRBV4-2 and TRBJ1-1, with D unresolved. There are 13 residues in the CDR3. Trimming left V 3 bases short and J 4 bases short, with 9 bases between. CDR1 is LGHNA and CDR2 is YNFKEQ in the germline V gene. In DNA form, the CDR3 reads TGTGCCAGCAGCCATAGGGATACCACTGAAGCTTTCTTT. This gives the protein CASSHRDTTEAFF.

The rearrangement joins TRBV5-6 to TRBJ2-5, with D unclear. Trimming removed 4 bases from V and 1 base from J, with 11 bases in between. CDR1 and CDR2 from the germline V gene are SGHDT and YYEEEE. The CDR3 sequence is 14 residues long. The CDR3 nucleotides read TGTGCCAGCAGCCTGAGTGGTACCCAAGAGACCCAGTACTTC. Its translation is CASSLSGTQETQYF. Full variable domain (outside the CDR3, taken from reference TRBV5-6 and TRBJ2-5): DAGVTQSPTHLIKTRGQQVTLRCSPKSGHDTVSWYQQALGQGPQFIFQYYEEEERQRGNFPDRFSGHQFPNYSSELNVNALLLGDSALYLCASSLSGTQETQYFGPGTRLLVL.

The sample holds many counts of this clonotype. The gene calls are TRBV28 and TRBJ2-7; the D gene is possibly TRBD1 (5 bases). V was shortened by 6 bases and J by 6 bases, with 12 bases between the two germline ends. The CDR3 runs to 12 residues. Germline CDR1 is MDHEN and CDR2 is SYDVKM. In DNA, the CDR3 is TGTGCCAGCAGCCTCTCAGGGTTCGAGCAGTACTTC. Translated, it gives CASSLSGFEQYF.

Many counts were recorded for this clonotype. The chain recombines TRBV20-1 with TRBJ2-5; no firm D call. This CDR3 has 13 residues. Germline lookup yields CDR1 DFQATT and CDR2 SNEGSKA (reference sequence). Trimming stripped 1 base from V and 0 bases from J, with 6 bases between. The CDR3 DNA reads TGCAGTGCTAGAGGTGCCAACCAAGAGACCCAGTACTTC. Amino acid sequence: CSARGANQETQYF.

This clonotype was seen a few times. This sequence joins TRBV6-2 or TRBV6-3 and TRBJ2-7; D gene uncertain. Germline CDR1 and CDR2: MNHEY and SVGEGT. V was clipped by 4 bases and J by 2 bases, with 12 bases between them. CDR3 length: 14 residues. CDR3 protein: CASSLGIFTYEQYF. The DNA of the CDR3 is TGTGCCAGCAGTTTGGGCATCTTCACCTACGAGCAGTACTTC.